This TCR beta chain was documented in a study of cytomegalovirus exposure and HLA in healthy donors. To note about this clone: Antigen: not known.

Data came from immunoSEQ multiplex PCR; TCRdb stores just in-frame clones and leaves some out. This sample has 100,000 to 150,000 clones, with over 85% found just once. Trimming cost V 3 bases and J 5 bases; bases outside gene matches: 2. Germline assignment: CDR1 KGHSH and CDR2 LQKENI. The CDR3 covers 13 residues. The validation cohort, a group of over a hundred subjects, included the donors and was separate from the roughly 670-subject first cohort. Study-level points and caveats: CMV antigen specificity was confirmed in vitro for three CMV-associated chains.

The chain combines TRBV18 with TRBJ2-5; 8 bases are shared with TRBD1. The source of this sequence is a woman younger than 35 in good health and CMV-seronegative. Input material: PBMCs. The CDR3 region is CASSPGQVETQYF. The CDR3 coding sequence is TGTGCCAGCTCACCGGGACAGGTCGAGACCCAGTACTTC. Full variable domain (remainder filled in from reference TRBV18 and TRBJ2-5): NAGVMQNPRHLVRRRGQEARLRCSPMKGHSHVYWYRQLPEEGLKFMVYLQKENIIDESGMPKERFSAEFPKEGPSILRIQQVVRGDSAAYFCASSPGQVETQYFGPGTRLLVL.